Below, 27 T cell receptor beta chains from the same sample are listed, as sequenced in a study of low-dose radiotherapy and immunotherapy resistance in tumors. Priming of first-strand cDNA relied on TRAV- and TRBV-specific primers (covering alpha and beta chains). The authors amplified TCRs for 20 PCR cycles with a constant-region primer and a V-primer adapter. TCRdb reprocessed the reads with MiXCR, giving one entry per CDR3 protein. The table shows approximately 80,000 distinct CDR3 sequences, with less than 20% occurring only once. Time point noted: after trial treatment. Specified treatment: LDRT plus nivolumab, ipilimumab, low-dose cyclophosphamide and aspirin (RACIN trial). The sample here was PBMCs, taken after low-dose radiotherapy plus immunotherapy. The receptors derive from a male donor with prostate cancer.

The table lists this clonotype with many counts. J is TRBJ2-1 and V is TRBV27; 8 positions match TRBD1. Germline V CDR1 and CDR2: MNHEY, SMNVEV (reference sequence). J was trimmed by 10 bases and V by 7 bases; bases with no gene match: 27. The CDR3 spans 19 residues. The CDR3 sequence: CASTLPGTGTTEGGGEQFF. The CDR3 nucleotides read TGTGCCAGCACCCTACCCGGGACAGGAACGACCGAGGGTGGAGGAGAGCAGTTCTTC.

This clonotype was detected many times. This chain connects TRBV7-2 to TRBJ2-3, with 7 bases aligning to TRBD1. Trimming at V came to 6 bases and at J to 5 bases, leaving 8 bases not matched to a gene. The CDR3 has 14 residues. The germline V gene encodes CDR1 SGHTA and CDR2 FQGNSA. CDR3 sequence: CASSGQAGGDTQYF. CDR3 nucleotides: TGTGCCAGCAGTGGACAGGCAGGAGGAGATACGCAGTATTTT.

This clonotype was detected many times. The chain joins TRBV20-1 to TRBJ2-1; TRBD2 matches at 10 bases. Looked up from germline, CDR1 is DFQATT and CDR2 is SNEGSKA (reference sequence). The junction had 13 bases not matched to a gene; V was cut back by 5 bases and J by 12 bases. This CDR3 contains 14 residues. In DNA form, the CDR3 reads TGCAGTGCTTCCGGGACTAGCGCGGCCTTTGGGCAGTTCTTC. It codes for CSASGTSAAFGQFF.

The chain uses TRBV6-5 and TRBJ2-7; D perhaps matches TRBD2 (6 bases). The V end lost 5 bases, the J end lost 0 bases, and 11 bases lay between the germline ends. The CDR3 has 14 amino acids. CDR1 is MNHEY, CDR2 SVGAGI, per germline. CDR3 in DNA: TGTGCCAGCAGTGGCCGGGACTTCTCCTACGAGCAGTACTTC. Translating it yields CASSGRDFSYEQYF.

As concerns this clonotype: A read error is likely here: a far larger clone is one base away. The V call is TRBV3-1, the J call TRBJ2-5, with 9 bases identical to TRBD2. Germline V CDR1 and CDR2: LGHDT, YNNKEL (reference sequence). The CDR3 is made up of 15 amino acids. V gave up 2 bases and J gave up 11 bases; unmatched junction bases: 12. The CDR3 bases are TGTGCCAGCAGCCAAATAGCGGGGGTCTACAATGAGCAGTACTTC. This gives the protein CASSQIAGVYNEQYF.

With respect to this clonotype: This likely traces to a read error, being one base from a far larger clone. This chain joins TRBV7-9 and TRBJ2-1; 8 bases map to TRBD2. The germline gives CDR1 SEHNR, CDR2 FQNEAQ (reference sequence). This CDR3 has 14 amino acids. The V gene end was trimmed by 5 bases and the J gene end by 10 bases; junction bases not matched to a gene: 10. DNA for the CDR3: TGTGCCAGCAGCCCGGGGGGGACATTCTACGAGCAGTTCTTC. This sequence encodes CASSPGGTFYEQFF.

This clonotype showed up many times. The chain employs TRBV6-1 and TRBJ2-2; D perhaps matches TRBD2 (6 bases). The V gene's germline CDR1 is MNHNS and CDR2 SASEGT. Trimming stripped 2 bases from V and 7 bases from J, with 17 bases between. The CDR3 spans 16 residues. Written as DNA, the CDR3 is TGTGCCAGCAGTGAACGGCGGGACCCCGTTGGCGGGGAGCTGTTTTTT. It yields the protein CASSERRDPVGGELFF.

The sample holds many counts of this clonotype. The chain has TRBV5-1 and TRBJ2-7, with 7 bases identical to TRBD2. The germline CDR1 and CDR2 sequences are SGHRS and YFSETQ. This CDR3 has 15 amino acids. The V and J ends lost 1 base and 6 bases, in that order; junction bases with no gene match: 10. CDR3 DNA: TGCGCCAGCAGCTTGTCCGCTGGCAGGGAGGGCGAGCAGTACTTC. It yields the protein CASSLSAGREGEQYF.

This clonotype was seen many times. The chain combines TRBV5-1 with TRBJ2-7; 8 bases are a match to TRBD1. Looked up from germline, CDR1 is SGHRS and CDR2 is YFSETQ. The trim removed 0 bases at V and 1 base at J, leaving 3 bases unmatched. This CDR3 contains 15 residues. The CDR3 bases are TGCGCCAGCAGCTTGGAGACAGGGGAGTCCTACGAGCAGTACTTC. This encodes CASSLETGESYEQYF. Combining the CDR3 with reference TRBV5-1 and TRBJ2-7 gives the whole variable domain KAGVTQTPRYLIKTRGQQVTLSCSPISGHRSVSWYQQTPGQGLQFLFEYFSETQRNKGNFPGRFSGRQFSNSRSEMNVSTLELGDSALYLCASSLETGESYEQYFGPGTRLTVT.

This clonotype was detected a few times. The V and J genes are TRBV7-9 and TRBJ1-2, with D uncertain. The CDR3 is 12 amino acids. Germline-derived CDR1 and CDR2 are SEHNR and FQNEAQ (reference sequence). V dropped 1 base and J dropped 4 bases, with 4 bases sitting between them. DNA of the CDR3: TGTGCCAGCAGCTTAGATCCCTATGGCTACACCTTC. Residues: CASSLDPYGYTF.

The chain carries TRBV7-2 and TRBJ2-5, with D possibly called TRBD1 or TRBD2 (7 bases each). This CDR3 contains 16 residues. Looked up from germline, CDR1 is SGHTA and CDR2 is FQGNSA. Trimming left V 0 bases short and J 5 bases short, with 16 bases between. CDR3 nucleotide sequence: TGTGCCAGCAGCTTAGCGGCGCAGGGGGGGTGGGAGACCCAGTACTTC. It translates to CASSLAAQGGWETQYF.

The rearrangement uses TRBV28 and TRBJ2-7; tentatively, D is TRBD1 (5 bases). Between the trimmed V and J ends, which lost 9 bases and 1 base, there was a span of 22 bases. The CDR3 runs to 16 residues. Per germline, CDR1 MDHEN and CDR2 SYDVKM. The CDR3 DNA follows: TGTGCCAGAATCGATAGGGGCCGAAGCAGTTCCTACGAGCAGTACTTC. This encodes CARIDRGRSSSYEQYF.

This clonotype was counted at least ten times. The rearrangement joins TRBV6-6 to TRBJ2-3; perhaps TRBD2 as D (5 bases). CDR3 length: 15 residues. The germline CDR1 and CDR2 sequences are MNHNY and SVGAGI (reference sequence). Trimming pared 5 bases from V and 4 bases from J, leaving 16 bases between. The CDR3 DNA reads TGTGCCAGCAGTGGGAAAGGGAGAAACTCAGATACGCAGTATTTT. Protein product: CASSGKGRNSDTQYF.

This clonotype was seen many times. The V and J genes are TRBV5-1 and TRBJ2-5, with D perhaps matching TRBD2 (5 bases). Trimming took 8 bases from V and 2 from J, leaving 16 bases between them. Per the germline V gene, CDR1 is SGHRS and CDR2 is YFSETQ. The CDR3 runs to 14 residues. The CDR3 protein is CASFSRAGQETQYF. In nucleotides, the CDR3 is TGCGCCAGTTTCAGCCGGGCGGGTCAAGAGACCCAGTACTTC.

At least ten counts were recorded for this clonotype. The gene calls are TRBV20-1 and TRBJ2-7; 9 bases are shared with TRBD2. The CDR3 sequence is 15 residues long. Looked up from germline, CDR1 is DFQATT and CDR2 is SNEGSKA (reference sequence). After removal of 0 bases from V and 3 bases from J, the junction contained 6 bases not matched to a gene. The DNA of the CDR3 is TGCAGTGCTAGAGACCCCGGGACTAGCCGCTACGAGCAGTACTTC. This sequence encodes CSARDPGTSRYEQYF.

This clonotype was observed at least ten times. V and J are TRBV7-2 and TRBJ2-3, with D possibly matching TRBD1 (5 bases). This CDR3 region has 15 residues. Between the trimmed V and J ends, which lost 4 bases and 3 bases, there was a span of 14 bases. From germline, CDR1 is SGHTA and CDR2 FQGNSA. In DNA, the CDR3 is TGTGCCAGCAGCTCCGACAGTTGGACGACAGATACGCAGTATTTT. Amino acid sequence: CASSSDSWTTDTQYF.

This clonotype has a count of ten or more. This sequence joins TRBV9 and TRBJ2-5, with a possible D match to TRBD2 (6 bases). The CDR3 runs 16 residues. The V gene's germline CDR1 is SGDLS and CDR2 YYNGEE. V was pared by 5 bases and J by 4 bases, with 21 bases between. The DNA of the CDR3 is TGTGCCAGCAGTCGTAGTATGAGGCGGGAAGGAGAGACCCAGTACTTC. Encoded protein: CASSRSMRREGETQYF. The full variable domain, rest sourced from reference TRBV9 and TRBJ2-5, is DSGVTQTPKHLITATGQRVTLRCSPRSGDLSVYWYQQSLDQGLQFLIQYYNGEERAKGNILERFSAQQFPDLHSELNLSSLELGDSALYFCASSRSMRREGETQYFGPGTRLLVL.

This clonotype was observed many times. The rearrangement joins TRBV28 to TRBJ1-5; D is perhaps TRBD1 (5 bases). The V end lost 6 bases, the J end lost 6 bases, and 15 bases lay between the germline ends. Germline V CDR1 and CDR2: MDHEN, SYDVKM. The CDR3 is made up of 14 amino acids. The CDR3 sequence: CASSPAGLTQPQHF. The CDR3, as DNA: TGTGCCAGCAGCCCTGCGGGACTTACTCAGCCCCAGCATTTT.

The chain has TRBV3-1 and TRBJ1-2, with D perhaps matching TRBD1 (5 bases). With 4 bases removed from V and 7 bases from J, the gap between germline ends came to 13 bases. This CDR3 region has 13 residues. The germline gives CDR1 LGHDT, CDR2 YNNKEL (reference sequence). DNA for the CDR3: TGTGCCAGCAGCCCCGGGGCCTCACGTGGCTACACCTTC. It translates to CASSPGASRGYTF.

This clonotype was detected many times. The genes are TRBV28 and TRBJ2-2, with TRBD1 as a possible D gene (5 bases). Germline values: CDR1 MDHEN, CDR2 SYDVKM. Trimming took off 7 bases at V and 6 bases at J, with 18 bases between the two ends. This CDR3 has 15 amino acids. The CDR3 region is CASTQVRAGPGELFF. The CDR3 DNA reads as TGTGCCAGCACCCAGGTCAGGGCAGGCCCCGGGGAGCTGTTTTTT.

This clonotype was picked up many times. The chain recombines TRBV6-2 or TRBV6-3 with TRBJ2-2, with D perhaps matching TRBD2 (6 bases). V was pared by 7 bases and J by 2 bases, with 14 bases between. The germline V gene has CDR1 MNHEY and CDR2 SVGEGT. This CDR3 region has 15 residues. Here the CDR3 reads CASTLPSVNTGELFF. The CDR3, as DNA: TGTGCCAGCACCCTCCCTAGCGTAAACACCGGGGAGCTGTTTTTT.

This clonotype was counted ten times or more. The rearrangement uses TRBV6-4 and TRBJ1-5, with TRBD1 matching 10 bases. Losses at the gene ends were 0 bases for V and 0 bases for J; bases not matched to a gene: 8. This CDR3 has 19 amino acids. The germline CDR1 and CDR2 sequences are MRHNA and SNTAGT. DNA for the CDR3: TGTGCCAGCAGTGACTCGATAGGGACAGGGGCTTATAGCAATCAGCCCCAGCATTTT. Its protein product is CASSDSIGTGAYSNQPQHF.

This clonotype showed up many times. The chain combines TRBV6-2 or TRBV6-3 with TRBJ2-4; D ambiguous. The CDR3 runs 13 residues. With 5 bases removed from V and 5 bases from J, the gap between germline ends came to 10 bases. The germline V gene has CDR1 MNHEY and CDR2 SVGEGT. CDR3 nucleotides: TGTGCCAGCAGTGACCGTTCTGAAAACATTCAGTACTTC. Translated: CASSDRSENIQYF.

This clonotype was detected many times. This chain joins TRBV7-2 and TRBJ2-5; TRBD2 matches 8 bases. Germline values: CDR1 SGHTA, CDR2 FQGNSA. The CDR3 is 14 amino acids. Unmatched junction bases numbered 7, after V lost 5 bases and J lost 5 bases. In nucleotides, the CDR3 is TGTGCCAGCAGCGTAGGCGGGGGGCGGGAGACCCAGTACTTC. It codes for CASSVGGGRETQYF.

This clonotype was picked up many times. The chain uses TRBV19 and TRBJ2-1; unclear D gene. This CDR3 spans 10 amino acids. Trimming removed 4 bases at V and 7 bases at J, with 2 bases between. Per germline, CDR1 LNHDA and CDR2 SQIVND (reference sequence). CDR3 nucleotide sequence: TGTGCCAGTAGTAAAAATGAGCAGTTCTTC. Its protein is CASSKNEQFF.

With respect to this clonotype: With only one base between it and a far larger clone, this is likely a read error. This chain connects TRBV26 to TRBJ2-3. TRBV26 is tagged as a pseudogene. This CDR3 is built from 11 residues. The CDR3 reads CASNATDTQYF. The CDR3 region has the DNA TGTGCCAGCAATGCCACAGATACGCAGTATTTT.

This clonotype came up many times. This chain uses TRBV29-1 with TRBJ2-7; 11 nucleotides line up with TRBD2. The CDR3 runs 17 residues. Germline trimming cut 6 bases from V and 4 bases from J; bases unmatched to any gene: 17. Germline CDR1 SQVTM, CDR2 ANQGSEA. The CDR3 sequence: CSVPGTSGIDGGYEQYF. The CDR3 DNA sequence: TGCAGCGTACCCGGGACTAGCGGCATTGACGGGGGTTACGAGCAGTACTTC.